A single sample gave rise to the 31 T cell receptor beta chains below, sequenced in a study of PD-L1 blockade in urothelial cancer. Sequencing used immunoSEQ multiplex PCR; TCRdb keeps in-frame clones, though not all of them. The table includes 70,000 or so clones, 80% to 90% detected once. Sequences were derived from PBMCs, sampled around atezolizumab (anti-PD-L1) treatment. The receptor source for this set is a man aged 65-85 years with urothelial cancer.

The chain is built from TRBV7-3 and TRBJ1-1; the D is unclear. Trimming took off 6 bases at V and 0 bases at J, with 17 bases between the two ends. The CDR3 is 16 residues long. CDR1 is SGHTA, CDR2 FQGTGA, per germline. This chain's CDR3 is CASSQREENMNTEAFF. As DNA, the CDR3 is TGTGCCAGCAGTCAAAGGGAGGAGAACATGAACACTGAAGCTTTCTTT.

The chain couples TRBV14 to TRBJ1-3, with D possibly matching TRBD1 (5 bases). V was cut by 4 bases and J by 8 bases, with 9 bases left in between. Germline V gene data show CDR1 as SGHDN and CDR2 as FVKESK. The CDR3 is 12 amino acids. Here the CDR3 DNA reads TGTGCCAGCAGCCTGGCGGGACACACCATATATTTT. Translation: CASSLAGHTIYF.

V usage is TRBV5-4 and J usage is TRBJ2-7; TRBD1 aligns across 8 bases. Germline lookup yields CDR1 SGHNT and CDR2 YYREEE (reference sequence). J was trimmed by 5 bases and V by 3 bases; bases with no gene match: 4. CDR3 length equals 13 residues. The CDR3 spells CASSWTGSDEQYF. The CDR3 bases are TGTGCCAGCAGCTGGACAGGGAGCGACGAGCAGTACTTC.

This clone was seen once. The rearrangement links TRBV4-1 to TRBJ2-1; 10 bases match TRBD2. There are 13 residues in the CDR3. The germline gives CDR1 MGHRA, CDR2 YSYEKL. V trimming: 1 base; J trimming: 12 bases; junction bases outside the gene matches: 3. CDR3 DNA sequence: TGCGCCAGCAGCCAAGGCCGGACTAGCGGGCAGTTCTTC. Translation gives CASSQGRTSGQFF.

The chain joins TRBV7-9 to TRBJ1-1, with 12 positions matching TRBD1. CDR1 and CDR2 (germline): SEHNR, FQNEAQ (reference sequence). The CDR3 extends over 17 amino acids. The junction had 3 bases not matched to a gene; V was cut back by 1 base and J by 0 bases. CDR3 region: CASSLGGTGGVNTEAFF. The CDR3 DNA reads as TGTGCCAGCAGCTTAGGGGGGACAGGGGGCGTGAACACTGAAGCTTTCTTT.

The chain is built from TRBV18 and TRBJ1-3; a possible D gene is TRBD1 (5 bases). Germline V CDR1 and CDR2: KGHSH, LQKENI. The CDR3 is made up of 16 amino acids. V lost 3 bases, J lost 0 bases, and 12 bases lay in between. CDR3 protein: CASSPGGVFSGNTIYF. The CDR3 nucleotides are TGTGCCAGCTCACCGGGAGGGGTATTCTCTGGAAACACCATATATTTT.

This clone appeared a single time. The chain combines TRBV28 with TRBJ1-5; D not resolved. Germline V gene data show CDR1 as MDHEN and CDR2 as SYDVKM. CDR3 length equals 17 residues. Trimming pared 3 bases from V and 1 base from J, leaving 16 bases between. The CDR3 nucleotides read TGTGCCAGCAGTTTCGTTAAGGAAGAGGTCAGCAATCAGCCCCAGCATTTT. This encodes CASSFVKEEVSNQPQHF.

The chain recombines TRBV11-2 with TRBJ1-4; D remains unclear. This CDR3 comprises 17 residues. Looked up from germline, CDR1 is SGHAT and CDR2 is FQNNGV. V was cut by 0 bases and J by 0 bases, with 11 bases left in between. The CDR3 here is CASSLDYTRATNEKLFF. The CDR3 DNA is TGTGCCAGCAGCTTAGATTATACCCGGGCAACTAATGAAAAACTGTTTTTT.

DNA for the CDR3: TGTGCCAGTAGTACTACCCGGGACAGGGGGCGTTTTGGAAACACCATATATTTT. Protein product: CASSTTRDRGRFGNTIYF. The genes are TRBV19 and TRBJ1-3; TRBD1 matches 12 bases. There are 18 residues in the CDR3. CDR1 is LNHDA and CDR2 is SQIVND in the germline V gene (reference sequence). V dropped 4 bases and J dropped 3; count of bases not matched to a gene: 10.

Written as DNA, the CDR3 is TGTGCCAGCAGCCAGGAGGTGGGGTCTTCTGGCTACACCTTC. This codes for CASSQEVGSSGYTF. The V gene is TRBV16, the J gene TRBJ1-2; D is uncertain. Trimming shortened V by 3 bases and J by 7 bases, and 15 bases separated the two germline ends. The CDR3 is 14 residues long. The V gene's germline CDR1 is KGHSY and CDR2 FQNENV.

This clone has only one observation. The chain recombines TRBV6-6 with TRBJ1-1, with D hard to call. V was clipped by 2 bases and J by 1 base, with 5 bases between them. The CDR3 covers 13 residues. Per germline, CDR1 MNHNY and CDR2 SVGAGI (reference sequence). The CDR3 DNA reads TGTGCCAGCAGTTACGGCACGAACACTGAAGCTTTCTTT. Its translation is CASSYGTNTEAFF.

V gene TRBV11-2 combines with J gene TRBJ2-5, with a weak D call TRBD1 (6 bases). This CDR3 comprises 15 residues. Looked up from germline, CDR1 is SGHAT and CDR2 is FQNNGV. With 0 bases removed from V and 2 bases from J, the gap between germline ends came to 10 bases. The CDR3 region is CASSLEFQGQETQYF. The DNA for the CDR3 is TGTGCCAGCAGCTTAGAGTTTCAGGGGCAAGAGACCCAGTACTTC. Full variable domain (remainder filled in from reference TRBV11-2 and TRBJ2-5): EAGVAQSPRYKIIEKRQSVAFWCNPISGHATLYWYQQILGQGPKLLIQFQNNGVVDDSQLPKDRFSAERLKGVDSTLKIQPAKLEDSAVYLCASSLEFQGQETQYFGPGTRLLVL.

The J gene is TRBJ2-7, the V gene TRBV11-1, with TRBD2 identical over 8 bases. The CDR3 runs to 16 residues. The junction had 12 bases not matched to a gene; V was cut back by 3 bases and J by 5 bases. Looked up from germline, CDR1 is SGHAT and CDR2 is FQDESV (reference sequence). DNA of the CDR3: TGTGCCAGCAGCTTTTTAGCCCCCGGGACTAGTGACGAGCAGTACTTC. Its protein is CASSFLAPGTSDEQYF.

The gene calls are TRBV6-5 and TRBJ2-7, with 7 positions matching TRBD2. Germline loops: CDR1 MNHEY, CDR2 SVGAGI. After removal of 6 bases from V and 1 base from J, the junction contained 9 bases not matched to a gene. The CDR3 has 15 amino acids. CDR3 sequence (DNA): TGTGCCAGCAGCCAGTTAGCGGGTAGGTCCTACGAGCAGTACTTC. This sequence encodes CASSQLAGRSYEQYF.

This chain links TRBV9 with TRBJ2-1; no reliable D call. This CDR3 comprises 16 residues. V dropped 0 bases and J dropped 1 base, with 11 bases sitting between them. CDR1 and CDR2 from the germline V gene are SGDLS and YYNGEE. This chain's CDR3 is CASSVGETWSYNEQFF. The CDR3, as DNA: TGTGCCAGCAGCGTAGGTGAGACATGGTCCTACAATGAGCAGTTCTTC.

This sequence joins TRBV6-5 and TRBJ2-5; TRBD1 matches 7 bases. This CDR3 has 14 residues. V shed 6 bases and J 5 bases; nucleotides not matched to a gene: 9. Germline CDR1 MNHEY, CDR2 SVGAGI. DNA of the CDR3: TGTGCCAGCAGCAGGGGGTTTAGGTCGGAGACCCAGTACTTC. It is translated as CASSRGFRSETQYF.

This clone showed up just a few times. The chain has TRBV11-3 and TRBJ2-1; 7 positions agree with TRBD2. Germline V gene lookup returns CDR1 SGHNT and CDR2 YENEEA. The CDR3 is 17 amino acids. Germline trimming cut 5 bases from V and 1 base from J; bases unmatched to any gene: 11. Here the CDR3 reads CASSPGWGGVSYNEQFF. The CDR3 DNA sequence: TGTGCCAGCAGCCCTGGTTGGGGGGGAGTTTCCTACAATGAGCAGTTCTTC.

This sequence joins TRBV5-4 and TRBJ2-7; 11 bases map to TRBD2. This CDR3 region has 16 residues. V dropped 4 bases and J dropped 2; count of bases not matched to a gene: 8. Germline V gene data show CDR1 as SGHNT and CDR2 as YYREEE (reference sequence). CDR3 DNA: TGTGCCAGCAGCCCGACTAGCGGGAACTTACCCTACGAGCAGTACTTC. It yields the protein CASSPTSGNLPYEQYF.

V is TRBV9 and J is TRBJ2-1; D remains ambiguous. This CDR3 region has 15 residues. Per germline, CDR1 SGDLS and CDR2 YYNGEE. V lost 4 bases and J lost 0, with 11 bases in between. CDR3 DNA sequence: TGTGCCAGCAGCCCTGTCGGTAGCTCCTACAATGAGCAGTTCTTC. Protein product: CASSPVGSSYNEQFF.

The J gene is TRBJ2-1, the V gene TRBV27; 7 positions match TRBD2. The germline gives CDR1 MNHEY, CDR2 SMNVEV (reference sequence). The CDR3 sequence is 15 residues long. The trim removed 7 bases at V and 9 bases at J, leaving 15 bases unmatched. CDR3 loop: CASTVLAAPGGEQFF. As DNA, the CDR3 is TGTGCCAGCACGGTCCTAGCGGCCCCGGGGGGTGAGCAGTTCTTC.

This clone was observed a handful of times. The chain joins TRBV6-6 to TRBJ1-2; a weak D match, TRBD1 (6 bases). The CDR3 is 16 residues long. Germline loops: CDR1 MNHNY, CDR2 SVGAGI (reference sequence). V lost 7 bases, J lost 8 bases, and 26 bases lay in between. The CDR3 loop is CASTSGVGGGRWGYTF. CDR3 nucleotides: TGTGCCAGCACCTCTGGGGTTGGGGGGGGGCGTTGGGGCTACACCTTC.

The rearrangement links TRBV21-1 to TRBJ2-7; the table's D call of TRBD1 was not tested on the DNA. TRBV21-1 is a pseudogene segment. The CDR3 contains 11 residues. The CDR3 region is CASVGPYEQYF. The CDR3 DNA follows: TGTGCCAGCGTGGGCCCCTACGAGCAGTACTTC.

The J gene is TRBJ2-7, the V gene TRBV10-3; D is undetermined. Per the germline V gene, CDR1 is ENHRY and CDR2 is SYGVKD. CDR3 length: 14 amino acids. Trimming pared 4 bases from V and 5 bases from J, leaving 15 bases between. The CDR3 region has the DNA TGTGCCATCAGTGTGTCTGTCAGAGGAAACGAGCAGTACTTC. Protein product: CAISVSVRGNEQYF.

This CDR3 is CASRRAGGTDTQYF. As DNA, the CDR3 is TGTGCCAGCAGGCGAGCGGGAGGAACAGATACGCAGTATTTT. The chain joins TRBV27 to TRBJ2-3; 9 positions match TRBD2. The germline CDR1 and CDR2 sequences are MNHEY and SMNVEV (reference sequence). With 6 bases clipped from V and 3 bases from J, the junction kept 4 bases outside the gene matches. The CDR3 has 14 amino acids.

This clone came up once. The chain joins TRBV7-9 to TRBJ2-3; 12 positions agree with TRBD2. The CDR3 is 16 residues long. J gave up 6 bases and V 5 bases, and 9 bases lay outside the gene matches. CDR1 is SEHNR, CDR2 FQNEAQ, per germline (reference sequence). DNA for the CDR3: TGTGCCAGCAGCCATCGGACTAGCGGGATTAGCGATACGCAGTATTTT. Translated: CASSHRTSGISDTQYF.

The chain links TRBV9 to TRBJ2-3; D uncertain. V gave up 0 bases and J gave up 6 bases, with 20 bases separating them. The CDR3 loop spans 17 amino acids. The V gene's germline CDR1 is SGDLS and CDR2 YYNGEE. CDR3 residues: CASSVEFFPAAKDTQYF. The DNA of the CDR3 is TGTGCCAGCAGCGTAGAATTTTTTCCCGCGGCCAAGGATACGCAGTATTTT.

The chain has TRBV15 and TRBJ1-3, with a weak D call TRBD1 (5 bases). V shed 0 bases and J shed 2 bases, with 14 bases lying between them. This CDR3 region has 17 residues. CDR1 LNHNV and CDR2 YYDKDF come from the germline V gene (reference sequence). The CDR3: CATSRDRQGGAGNTIYF. CDR3 DNA: TGTGCCACCAGCAGAGATCGCCAGGGAGGAGCTGGAAACACCATATATTTT. The complete variable domain, with remaining parts taken from reference TRBV15 and TRBJ1-3, reads DAMVIQNPRYQVTQFGKPVTLSCSQTLNHNVMYWYQQKSSQAPKLLFHYYDKDFNNEADTPDNFQSRRPNTSFCFLDIRSPGLGDTAMYLCATSRDRQGGAGNTIYFGEGSWLTVV.

The rearrangement uses TRBV28 and TRBJ2-7, with D possibly matching TRBD1 (6 bases). V dropped 6 bases and J dropped 4 bases, with 16 bases sitting between them. The CDR3 length is 14 residues. The V gene's germline CDR1 is MDHEN and CDR2 SYDVKM. For the CDR3, the DNA is TGTGCCAGCAGGTCACATACAGGGAAATACGAGCAGTACTTC. Translation: CASRSHTGKYEQYF.

J is TRBJ2-2 and V is TRBV6-5, with a weak D call TRBD2 (5 bases). V was clipped by 7 bases and J by 4 bases, with 10 bases between them. This CDR3 is 13 amino acids long. Germline assignment: CDR1 MNHEY and CDR2 SVGAGI. The CDR3 reads CASTGSLTGELFF. In DNA form, the CDR3 reads TGTGCCAGCACGGGGAGTCTCACCGGGGAGCTGTTTTTT.

The J gene is TRBJ2-1, the V gene TRBV29-1, with TRBD2 matching 8 bases. Germline trimming cut 7 bases from V and 0 bases from J; bases unmatched to any gene: 5. This CDR3 is 14 amino acids long. The germline V gene encodes CDR1 SQVTM and CDR2 ANQGSEA. The CDR3 DNA reads as TGCAGCGGGTCCGGGACTAGCTCCTACAATGAGCAGTTCTTC. It specifies CSGSGTSSYNEQFF.

The chain uses TRBV5-6 and TRBJ2-2, with 7 positions matching TRBD1. Unmatched junction bases numbered 5, after V lost 5 bases and J lost 1 base. Germline CDR1 and CDR2: SGHDT and YYEEEE. CDR3 length: 15 residues. The CDR3 DNA follows: TGTGCCAGCAGTCGCCGGGACAGGAACACCGGGGAGCTGTTTTTT. This codes for CASSRRDRNTGELFF.